A single sample is the source of the 2 T cell receptor beta chains below, sequenced in a study of blood T cell repertoires in COVID-19. This table comes from immunoSEQ multiplex PCR, and its TCRdb copy is limited to in-frame clones, with some not included. The data show around 330,000 clones, around nine tenths seen once. Sequencing used peripheral blood. These receptors were taken from a woman aged 45-65 years with active or convalescent COVID-19.

This chain links TRBV24-1 with TRBJ2-5; D is possibly TRBD1 (6 bases). V lost 2 bases and J 3 bases, leaving 9 bases between the germline ends. The germline CDR1 and CDR2 sequences are KGHDR and SFDVKD. The CDR3 consists of 14 residues. CDR3 in amino acids: CATSDSRTEETQYF. CDR3 sequence (DNA): TGTGCCACCAGTGATTCCCGGACAGAAGAGACCCAGTACTTC.

Comments on this clone: The sample holds other DNA sequences that translate to the same CDR3. This rearrangement joins TRBV28 to TRBJ1-1, with no clear D. Germline lookup yields CDR1 MDHEN and CDR2 SYDVKM. Trimming left V 3 bases short and J 1 base short, with 6 bases between. CDR3 length: 13 amino acids. CDR3 sequence reads: CASSLPGNTEAFF. The CDR3 nucleotides read TGTGCCAGCAGTTTGCCAGGGAACACTGAAGCTTTCTTT.